A single count supports the clone carrying this T cell receptor (beta chain). The repertoire was sequenced with immunoSEQ multiplex PCR; TCRdb's copy has only in-frame clones and lacks some. The repertoire holds 150,000 to 200,000 clones, with about 90% as singletons. These data originate in a study of blood T cell repertoires in COVID-19. This sequence was found in a woman in her seventies with acute or convalescent COVID-19. The sequencing sample was made of peripheral blood.

CDR3 sequence (DNA): TGCGCCAGCAGCTTGGGGGACAGCGTGGGCCAGCCCCAGCATTTT. Translation: CASSLGDSVGQPQHF. The chain couples TRBV5-1 to TRBJ1-5; TRBD1 aligns across 7 bases. Losses at the gene ends were 0 bases for V and 7 bases for J; bases not matched to a gene: 7. Germline V gene lookup returns CDR1 SGHRS and CDR2 YFSETQ. The CDR3 contains 15 residues.